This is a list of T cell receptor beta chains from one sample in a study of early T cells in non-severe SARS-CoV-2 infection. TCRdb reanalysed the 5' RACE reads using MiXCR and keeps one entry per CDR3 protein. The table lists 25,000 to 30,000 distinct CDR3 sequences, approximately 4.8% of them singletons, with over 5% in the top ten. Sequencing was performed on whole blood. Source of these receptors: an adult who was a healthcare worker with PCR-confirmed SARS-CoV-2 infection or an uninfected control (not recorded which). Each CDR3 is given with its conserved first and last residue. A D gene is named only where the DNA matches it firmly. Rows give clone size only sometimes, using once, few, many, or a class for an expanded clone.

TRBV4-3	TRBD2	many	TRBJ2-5	TGCGCCAGCAGCCGATTACTAGCGGAAGAGACCCAGTACTTC	CASSRLLAEETQYF
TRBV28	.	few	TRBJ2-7	TGTGCCAGCAGTGGCACAGAATACGAGCAGTACTTC	CASSGTEYEQYF
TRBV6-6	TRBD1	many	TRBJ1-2	TGTGCCAGCAGTTACTCGGGACAGACATATGGCTACACCTTC	CASSYSGQTYGYTF
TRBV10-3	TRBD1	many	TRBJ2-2	TGTGCCATGGGACAGGCGGATAACACCGGGGAGCTGTTTTTT	CAMGQADNTGELFF
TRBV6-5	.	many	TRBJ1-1	TGTGCCAGCAGAGAAGACAGACGTATGAACACTGAAGCTTTCTTT	CASREDRRMNTEAFF
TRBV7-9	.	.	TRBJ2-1	TGTGCCAGCAGCTTAACTGGGACCACCTACAATGAGCAGTTCTTC	CASSLTGTTYNEQFF
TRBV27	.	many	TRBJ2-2	TGTGCCAGCAGTTTTGCGCGGAACACCGGGGAGCTGTTTTTT	CASSFARNTGELFF
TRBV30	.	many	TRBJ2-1	TGTGCCTGGAGTGTAAGGCTAGTGGCTTATGAGCAGTTCTTC	CAWSVRLVAYEQFF
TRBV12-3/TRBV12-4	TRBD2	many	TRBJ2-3	TGTGCCAGCAGTTCTAGCGGGGCCACAGATACGCAGTATTTT	CASSSSGATDTQYF
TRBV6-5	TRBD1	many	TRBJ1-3	TGTGCCAGCAGTCCGACAGGGACTGGAAACACCATATATTTT	CASSPTGTGNTIYF
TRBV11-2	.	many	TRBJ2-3	TGTAAAAGCCGTGGGGGGGCTCTAGGCGCAGATACGCAGTATTTT	CKSRGGALGADTQYF
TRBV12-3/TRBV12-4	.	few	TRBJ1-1	TGTGCCAGCAGTCTTAACGGGATGGGGGACACTGAAGCTTTCTTT	CASSLNGMGDTEAFF
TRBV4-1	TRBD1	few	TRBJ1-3	TGCGCCAGCAGCCAAGGAGGACAGGCCGGAAACACCATATATTTT	CASSQGGQAGNTIYF
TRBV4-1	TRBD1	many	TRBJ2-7	TGCGCCAGCAGCCAACCGGGACAGGGTTTAGGTTTCCACGAGCAGTACTTC	CASSQPGQGLGFHEQYF
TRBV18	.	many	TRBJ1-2	TGTGCCAGCTCACCCGCAGGGGAGGCCTATGGCTACACCTTC	CASSPAGEAYGYTF
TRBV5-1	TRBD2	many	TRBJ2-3	TGCGCCAGCAGCTTAGCGGGGATCACAGATACGCAGTATTTT	CASSLAGITDTQYF
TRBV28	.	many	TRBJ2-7	TGTGCCAGCGCTCGGGGGCTAACCTACGAGCAGTACTTC	CASARGLTYEQYF